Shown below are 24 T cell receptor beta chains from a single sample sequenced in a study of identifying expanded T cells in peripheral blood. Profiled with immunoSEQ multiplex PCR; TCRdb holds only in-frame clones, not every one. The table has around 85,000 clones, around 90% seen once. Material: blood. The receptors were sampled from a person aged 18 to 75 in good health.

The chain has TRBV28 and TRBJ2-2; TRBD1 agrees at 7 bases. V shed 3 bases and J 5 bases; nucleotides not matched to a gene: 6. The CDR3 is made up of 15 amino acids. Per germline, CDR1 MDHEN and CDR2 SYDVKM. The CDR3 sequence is CASSFRRGQTGELFF. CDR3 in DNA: TGTGCCAGCAGTTTCAGAAGGGGGCAGACCGGGGAGCTGTTTTTT.

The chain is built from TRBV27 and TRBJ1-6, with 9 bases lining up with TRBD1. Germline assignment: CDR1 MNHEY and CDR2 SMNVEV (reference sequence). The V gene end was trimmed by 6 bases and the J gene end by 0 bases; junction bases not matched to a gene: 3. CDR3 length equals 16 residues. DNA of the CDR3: TGTGCCAGCAGACTGGACAGGGGCTCCTATAATTCACCCCTCCACTTT. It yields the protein CASRLDRGSYNSPLHF.

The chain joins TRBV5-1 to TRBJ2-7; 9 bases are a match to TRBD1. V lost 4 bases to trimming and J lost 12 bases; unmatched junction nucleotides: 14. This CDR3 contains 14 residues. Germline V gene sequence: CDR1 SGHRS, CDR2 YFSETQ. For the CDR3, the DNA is TGCGCCAGCAGCGCGCCCATTTCCGGGACAGGGCTGTACTTC. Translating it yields CASSAPISGTGLYF.

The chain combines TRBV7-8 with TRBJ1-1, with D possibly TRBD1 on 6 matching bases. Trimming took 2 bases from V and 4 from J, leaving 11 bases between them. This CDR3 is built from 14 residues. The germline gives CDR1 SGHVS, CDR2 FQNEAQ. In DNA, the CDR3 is TGTGCCAGCAGCTTAACAAGAGGGGGCACTGAAGCTTTCTTT. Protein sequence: CASSLTRGGTEAFF.

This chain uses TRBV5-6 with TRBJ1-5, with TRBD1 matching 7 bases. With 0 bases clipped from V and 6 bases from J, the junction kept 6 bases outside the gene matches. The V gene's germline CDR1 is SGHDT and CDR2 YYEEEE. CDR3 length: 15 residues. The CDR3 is CASSLEGAGGQPQHF. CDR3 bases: TGTGCCAGCAGCTTGGAGGGGGCTGGGGGTCAGCCCCAGCATTTT. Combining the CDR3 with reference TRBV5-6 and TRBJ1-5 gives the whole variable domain DAGVTQSPTHLIKTRGQQVTLRCSPKSGHDTVSWYQQALGQGPQFIFQYYEEEERQRGNFPDRFSGHQFPNYSSELNVNALLLGDSALYLCASSLEGAGGQPQHFGDGTRLSIL.

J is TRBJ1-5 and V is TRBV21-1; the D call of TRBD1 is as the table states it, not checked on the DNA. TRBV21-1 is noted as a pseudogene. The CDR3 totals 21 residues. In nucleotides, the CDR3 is TGTGCCAGCAGCAAAAAACCCGACCGGGACACGGTCGTTTATAGCAATCAGCCCCAGCATTTT. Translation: CASSKKPDRDTVVYSNQPQHF.

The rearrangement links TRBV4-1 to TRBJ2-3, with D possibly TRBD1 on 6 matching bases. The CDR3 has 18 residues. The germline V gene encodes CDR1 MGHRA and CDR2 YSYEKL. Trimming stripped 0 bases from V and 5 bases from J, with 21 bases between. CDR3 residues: CASSQDLGARGGGDTQYF. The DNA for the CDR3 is TGCGCCAGCAGCCAAGATTTGGGTGCCAGGGGTGGTGGAGATACGCAGTATTTT.

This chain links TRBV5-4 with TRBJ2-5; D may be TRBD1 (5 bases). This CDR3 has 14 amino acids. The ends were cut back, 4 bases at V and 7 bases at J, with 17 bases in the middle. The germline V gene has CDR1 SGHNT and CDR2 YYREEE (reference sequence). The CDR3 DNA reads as TGTGCCAGCAGCGAAGACACAGGCTTGGGGACCCAGTACTTC. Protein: CASSEDTGLGTQYF.

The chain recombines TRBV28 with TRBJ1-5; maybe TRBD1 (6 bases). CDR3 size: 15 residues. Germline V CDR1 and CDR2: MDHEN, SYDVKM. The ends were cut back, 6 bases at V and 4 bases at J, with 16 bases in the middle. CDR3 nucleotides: TGTGCCAGCAGCACCACAGGGCTCGGGAATCAGCCCCAGCATTTT. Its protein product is CASSTTGLGNQPQHF. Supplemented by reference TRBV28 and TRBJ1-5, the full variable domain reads DVKVTQSSRYLVKRTGEKVFLECVQDMDHENMFWYRQDPGLGLRLIYFSYDVKMKEKGDIPEGYSVSREKKERFSLILESASTNQTSMYLCASSTTGLGNQPQHFGDGTRLSIL.

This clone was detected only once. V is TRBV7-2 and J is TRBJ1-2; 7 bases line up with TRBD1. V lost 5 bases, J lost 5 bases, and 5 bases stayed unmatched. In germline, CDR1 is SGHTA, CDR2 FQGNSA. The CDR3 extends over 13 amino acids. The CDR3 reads CASSPGGGYGYTF. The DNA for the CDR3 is TGTGCCAGCAGCCCAGGGGGTGGGTATGGCTACACCTTC.

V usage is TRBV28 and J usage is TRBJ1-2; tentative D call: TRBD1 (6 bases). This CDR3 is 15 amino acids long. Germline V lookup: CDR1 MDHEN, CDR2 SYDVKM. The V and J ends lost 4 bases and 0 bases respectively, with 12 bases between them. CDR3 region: CASSSADSPNYGYTF. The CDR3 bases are TGTGCCAGCAGTTCTGCGGACAGCCCTAACTATGGCTACACCTTC.

CDR3 sequence (DNA): TGTGCCAGTAGTATTCGGCTAGTGGGCCGGGGCGAGCAGTACTTC. Translating it yields CASSIRLVGRGEQYF. This rearrangement joins TRBV19 to TRBJ2-7; TRBD2 is a possible D gene (5 bases). The CDR3 covers 15 residues. V shed 3 bases and J shed 6 bases, with 18 bases lying between them. CDR1 LNHDA and CDR2 SQIVND come from the germline V gene (reference sequence).

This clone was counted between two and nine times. The CDR3 reads CATSNPVGGRREKLFF. In DNA form, the CDR3 reads TGTGCCACCAGCAACCCCGTGGGGGGGCGTAGGGAAAAACTGTTTTTT. The rearrangement joins TRBV15 to TRBJ1-4; TRBD1 might be the D (6 bases). The germline V gene encodes CDR1 LNHNV and CDR2 YYDKDF (reference sequence). CDR3 length equals 16 residues. V lost 4 bases to trimming and J lost 8 bases, with 20 bases between them.

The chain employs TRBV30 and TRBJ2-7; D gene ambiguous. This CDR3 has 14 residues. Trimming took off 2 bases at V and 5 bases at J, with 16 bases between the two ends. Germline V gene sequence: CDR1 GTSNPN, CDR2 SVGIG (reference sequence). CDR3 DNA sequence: TGTGCCTGGAGTCGACCCGGTTTGGCCCACGAGCAGTACTTC. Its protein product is CAWSRPGLAHEQYF.

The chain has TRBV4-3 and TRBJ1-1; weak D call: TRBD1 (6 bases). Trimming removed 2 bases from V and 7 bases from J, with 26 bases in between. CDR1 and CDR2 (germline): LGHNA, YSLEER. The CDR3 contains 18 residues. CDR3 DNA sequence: TGCGCCAGCAGCCAAACCCCTCAGGGGCCATACAGACGTGGTGAAGCTTTCTTT. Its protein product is CASSQTPQGPYRRGEAFF.

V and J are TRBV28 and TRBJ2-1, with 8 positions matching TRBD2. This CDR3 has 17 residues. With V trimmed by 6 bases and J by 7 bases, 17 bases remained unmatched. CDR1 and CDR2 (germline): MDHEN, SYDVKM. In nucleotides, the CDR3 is TGTGCCAGCAGCCCCGGGTCGTCGGGGGGGCCGTGGAATGAGCAGTTCTTC. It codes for CASSPGSSGGPWNEQFF.

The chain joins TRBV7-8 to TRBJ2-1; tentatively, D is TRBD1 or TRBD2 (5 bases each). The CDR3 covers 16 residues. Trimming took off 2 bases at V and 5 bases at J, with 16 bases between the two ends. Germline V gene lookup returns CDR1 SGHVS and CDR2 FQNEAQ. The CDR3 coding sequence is TGTGCCAGCAGCTTATCACGAGGGGCCCCCGACAATGAGCAGTTCTTC. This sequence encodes CASSLSRGAPDNEQFF.

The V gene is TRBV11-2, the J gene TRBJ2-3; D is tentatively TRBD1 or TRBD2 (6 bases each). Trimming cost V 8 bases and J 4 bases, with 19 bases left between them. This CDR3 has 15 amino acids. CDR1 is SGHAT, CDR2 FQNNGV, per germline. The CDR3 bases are TGTGCCAGCGGCGGTAGTGGGGGGCCCCCAGATACGCAGTATTTT. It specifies CASGGSGGPPDTQYF. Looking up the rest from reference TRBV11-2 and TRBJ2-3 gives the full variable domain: EAGVAQSPRYKIIEKRQSVAFWCNPISGHATLYWYQQILGQGPKLLIQFQNNGVVDDSQLPKDRFSAERLKGVDSTLKIQPAKLEDSAVYLCASGGSGGPPDTQYFGPGTRLTVL.

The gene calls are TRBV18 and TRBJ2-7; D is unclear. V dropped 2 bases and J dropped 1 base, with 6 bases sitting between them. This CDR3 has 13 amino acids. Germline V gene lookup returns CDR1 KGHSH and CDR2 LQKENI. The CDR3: CASSPIVSYEQYF. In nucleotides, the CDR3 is TGTGCCAGCTCACCAATAGTTTCCTACGAGCAGTACTTC.

CDR3 residues: CASRRGYEQYF. The DNA for the CDR3 is TGTGCCAGCAGGAGGGGGTACGAGCAGTACTTC. The rearrangement uses TRBV5-6 and TRBJ2-7, with a possible D match to TRBD1 (6 bases). In germline, CDR1 is SGHDT, CDR2 YYEEEE. The CDR3 sequence is 11 residues long. With 5 bases removed from V and 4 bases from J, the gap between germline ends came to 7 bases.

The CDR3 DNA reads as TGTGCCTGGAGTGTACAAGGGCCGGGGCCGGGGGATACGCAGTATTTT. It is translated as CAWSVQGPGPGDTQYF. The chain carries TRBV30 and TRBJ2-3; either TRBD1 or TRBD2 may supply D (5 bases each). The CDR3 sequence is 16 residues long. With 0 bases removed from V and 6 bases from J, the gap between germline ends came to 19 bases. Germline V lookup: CDR1 GTSNPN, CDR2 SVGIG (reference sequence).

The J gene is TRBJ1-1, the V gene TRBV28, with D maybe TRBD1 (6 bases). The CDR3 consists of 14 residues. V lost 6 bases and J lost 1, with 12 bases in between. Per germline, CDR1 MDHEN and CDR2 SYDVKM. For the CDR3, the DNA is TGTGCCAGCAGGGTAGACAGGTGGAACACTGAAGCTTTCTTT. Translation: CASRVDRWNTEAFF. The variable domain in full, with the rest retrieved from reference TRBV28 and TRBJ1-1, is DVKVTQSSRYLVKRTGEKVFLECVQDMDHENMFWYRQDPGLGLRLIYFSYDVKMKEKGDIPEGYSVSREKKERFSLILESASTNQTSMYLCASRVDRWNTEAFFGQGTRLTVV.

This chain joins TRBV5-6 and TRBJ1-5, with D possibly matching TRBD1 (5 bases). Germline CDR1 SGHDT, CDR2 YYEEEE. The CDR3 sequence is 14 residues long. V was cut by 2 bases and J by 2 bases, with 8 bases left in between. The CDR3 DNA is TGTGCCAGCAGCTTTGGGGCAGGCAATCAGCCCCAGCATTTT. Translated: CASSFGAGNQPQHF.

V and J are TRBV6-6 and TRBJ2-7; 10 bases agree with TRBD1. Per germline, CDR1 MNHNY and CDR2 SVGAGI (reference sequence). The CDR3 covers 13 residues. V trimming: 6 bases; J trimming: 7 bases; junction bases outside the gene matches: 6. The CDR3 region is CASSDRGLKEQYF. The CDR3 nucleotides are TGTGCCAGCAGCGACAGGGGGCTAAAAGAGCAGTACTTC.